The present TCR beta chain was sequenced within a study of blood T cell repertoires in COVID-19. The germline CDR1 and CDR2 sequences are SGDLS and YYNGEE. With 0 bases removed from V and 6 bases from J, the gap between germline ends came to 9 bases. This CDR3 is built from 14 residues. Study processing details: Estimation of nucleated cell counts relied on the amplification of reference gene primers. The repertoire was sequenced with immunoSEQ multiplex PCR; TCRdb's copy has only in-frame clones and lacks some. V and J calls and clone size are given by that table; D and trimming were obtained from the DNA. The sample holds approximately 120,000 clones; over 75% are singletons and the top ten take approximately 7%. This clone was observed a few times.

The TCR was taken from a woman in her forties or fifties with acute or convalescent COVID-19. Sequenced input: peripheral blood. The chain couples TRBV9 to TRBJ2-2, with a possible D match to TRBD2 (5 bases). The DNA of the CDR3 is TGTGCCAGCAGCGTAGGAGGGTGGGCCGGGGAGCTGTTTTTT. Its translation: CASSVGGWAGELFF.